Listed below are T cell receptor beta chains from one sample, sequenced in a study of blood T cell repertoires in COVID-19. Profiled with immunoSEQ multiplex PCR; TCRdb holds only in-frame clones, not every one. This table holds roughly 350,000 clones, around 87% found once. The sequenced material came from peripheral blood. These receptors were obtained from a woman aged 25 to 39 with COVID-19, enrolled during active disease. Each CDR3 is given with its conserved first and last residue. A D gene is named only where the DNA matches it firmly. Clone size is given for some rows only: seen once, a few or many times, or a class if the clone is expanded.

CDR3 protein	CDR3 DNA	D gene	clone size	V gene	J gene
CAISAPTGPTDTQYF	TGTGCCATCAGTGCACCGACAGGACCCACAGATACGCAGTATTTT	.	few	TRBV10-3	TRBJ2-3
CAWNSGGLVQYF	TGTGCCTGGAATTCAGGGGGCCTTGTGCAGTATTTT	TRBD1	.	TRBV30	TRBJ2-3
CASSLEPLEQYF	TGTGCCAGCAGCTTGGAACCACTAGAGCAGTACTTC	.	.	TRBV5-4	TRBJ2-7
CASSLVGRLAARNEQFF	TGCGCCAGCAGCTTGGTTGGACGACTAGCGGCCCGGAATGAGCAGTTCTTC	TRBD2	few	TRBV5-1	TRBJ2-1
CASRRQSQETQYF	TGCGCCAGCAGAAGACAGTCACAAGAGACCCAGTACTTC	.	.	TRBV5-1	TRBJ2-5
CASSQVHDSFYEQYF	TGTGCCAGCAGCCAAGTCCACGACTCTTTCTACGAGCAGTACTTC	.	.	TRBV4-2	TRBJ2-7
CASGRDSDSNQPQHF	TGTGCCAGTGGCCGGGACAGTGATAGCAATCAGCCCCAGCATTTT	TRBD1	.	TRBV19	TRBJ1-5
CAISERGQGVEQYF	TGTGCCATCAGTGAGCGGGGACAGGGTGTCGAGCAGTACTTC	TRBD1	.	TRBV10-3	TRBJ2-7
CASSQDWTGGLYEQYF	TGCGCCAGCAGCCAAGATTGGACAGGGGGCCTCTACGAGCAGTACTTC	TRBD1	.	TRBV4-3	TRBJ2-7
CASSLALDYGYTF	TGTGCCAGCAGCTTGGCCCTAGACTATGGCTACACCTTC	.	.	TRBV11-2	TRBJ1-2
CASSPPGTEAFF	TGTGCCAGCAGTCCCCCCGGCACTGAAGCTTTCTTT	.	.	TRBV6-2/TRBV6-3	TRBJ1-1
CATSDATGGQSYEQYF	TGTGCCACCAGTGACGCCACAGGGGGCCAATCCTACGAGCAGTACTTC	TRBD1	.	TRBV24-1	TRBJ2-7
CASSRQGSSEQYF	TGTGCCAGCAGCCGACAGGGCTCCTCCGAGCAGTACTTC	TRBD1	.	TRBV6-5	TRBJ2-7
CASSLLDRGTEKLFF	TGTGCCAGCAGCCTCCTGGACAGGGGAACTGAAAAACTGTTTTTT	TRBD1	.	TRBV6-5	TRBJ1-4
CASSNFNVAVNQPQHF	TGTGCCAGCAGTAACTTTAACGTGGCGGTGAATCAGCCCCAGCATTTT	.	.	TRBV27	TRBJ1-5
CASRSGTAYGNTIYF	TGTGCCAGCAGGTCCGGGACAGCGTACGGAAACACCATATATTTT	TRBD1	.	TRBV2	TRBJ1-3
CATSRESGRVNEQFF	TGTGCCACCAGCAGAGAAAGCGGGAGAGTAAATGAGCAGTTCTTC	TRBD2	.	TRBV15	TRBJ2-1
CASSPSGAGAYEQYF	TGTGCCAGCTCCCCCAGCGGGGCGGGAGCGTACGAGCAGTACTTC	TRBD2	.	TRBV18	TRBJ2-7
CAWSAGGTGFEQYF	TGTGCCTGGAGTGCCGGCGGGACAGGGTTCGAGCAGTACTTC	TRBD1	once	TRBV30	TRBJ2-7
CASSRGPGSYEQYF	TGCGCCAGCAGCCGTGGTCCAGGTTCCTACGAGCAGTACTTC	.	.	TRBV5-1	TRBJ2-7
CASSFLQDGDEQYF	TGTGCCAGCAGTTTTCTGCAGGATGGTGACGAGCAGTACTTC	.	.	TRBV28	TRBJ2-7
CSVVGGAGGETQYF	TGCAGCGTTGTCGGCGGGGCGGGAGGAGAGACCCAGTACTTC	TRBD2	once	TRBV29-1	TRBJ2-5
CASRIGQADSPLHF	TGTGCCAGCAGAATTGGACAGGCCGATTCACCCCTCCACTTT	TRBD1	.	TRBV6-5	TRBJ1-6
CASSLEGWSSYEQYF	TGTGCCAGCAGCTTGGAGGGGTGGAGCTCCTACGAGCAGTACTTC	.	few	TRBV5-4	TRBJ2-7
CASSLGLAGDGSHEQFF	TGTGCCAGCAGCCTGGGACTAGCGGGGGACGGGAGTCATGAGCAGTTCTTC	.	.	TRBV12-1	TRBJ2-1
CAIGTGGTGELFF	TGTGCCATCGGGACAGGGGGGACCGGGGAGCTGTTTTTT	TRBD1	.	TRBV7-3	TRBJ2-2
CASRAGARNTEAFF	TGCGCCAGCAGAGCAGGGGCTCGGAACACTGAAGCTTTCTTT	.	once	TRBV10-1	TRBJ1-1
CASSPRTGTNEKLFF	TGTGCCAGCAGCCCCAGGACAGGGACTAATGAAAAACTGTTTTTT	TRBD1	few	TRBV5-4	TRBJ1-4
CAWSPASGRVNEQFF	TGTGCCTGGAGTCCTGCTAGCGGGAGGGTCAATGAGCAGTTCTTC	TRBD2	.	TRBV30	TRBJ2-1
CAWSVQGNTEAFF	TGTGCCTGGAGTGTACAGGGGAACACTGAAGCTTTCTTT	.	.	TRBV30	TRBJ1-1
CASSHGGYNEQFF	TGTGCCAGCAGCCACGGTGGTTATAATGAGCAGTTCTTC	.	.	TRBV7-3	TRBJ2-1
CASSLQGETQYF	TGTGCCAGCAGCTTACAGGGAGAGACCCAGTACTTC	.	.	TRBV11-1	TRBJ2-5
CAWSVRGRVGNEQFF	TGTGCCTGGAGTGTACGCGGGAGGGTAGGCAATGAGCAGTTCTTC	TRBD2	.	TRBV30	TRBJ2-1
CASRLGSSYEQYF	TGTGCCAGCAGGTTAGGCAGCTCCTACGAGCAGTACTTC	.	.	TRBV7-9	TRBJ2-7
CASSPVQGANTGELFF	TGTGCCAGCTCACCGGTCCAGGGTGCGAACACCGGGGAGCTGTTTTTT	.	.	TRBV18	TRBJ2-2
CASSGGEDSPLHF	TGTGCCAGCTCAGGGGGGGAAGACTCACCCCTCCACTTT	.	.	TRBV18	TRBJ1-6
CASLDRGFGNEKLFF	TGTGCCAGTTTGGACAGGGGGTTTGGTAATGAAAAACTGTTTTTT	TRBD1	.	TRBV19	TRBJ1-4
CATLAGTNTGELFF	TGTGCCACCCTAGCGGGGACGAACACCGGGGAGCTGTTTTTT	TRBD2	.	TRBV19	TRBJ2-2
CASSWGTGPDTQYF	TGCGCCAGCAGTTGGGGGACAGGTCCAGATACGCAGTATTTT	TRBD1	.	TRBV5-1	TRBJ2-3
CASSPGQLDEQYF	TGTGCCAGCAGCCCCGGACAGCTTGACGAGCAGTACTTC	.	.	TRBV2	TRBJ2-7
CAAWDSRVGFNYGYTF	TGTGCCGCCTGGGACAGCCGGGTAGGCTTTAACTATGGCTACACCTTC	TRBD1	.	TRBV2	TRBJ1-2
CASSTGSTGNTIYF	TGTGCCAGCAGCACAGGGAGCACTGGAAACACCATATATTTT	.	.	TRBV6-5	TRBJ1-3
CASSLLAGIYNEQFF	TGTGCCAGCAGTTTACTGGCGGGAATCTACAATGAGCAGTTCTTC	.	.	TRBV27	TRBJ2-1
CAWSVQGGSETF	TGTGCCTGGAGTGTACAAGGGGGATCGGAGACCTTC	.	.	TRBV30	TRBJ1-2
CASRDWGLAGVTGELFF	TGTGCCAGCAGAGACTGGGGACTAGCGGGAGTTACCGGGGAGCTGTTTTTT	TRBD2	.	TRBV2	TRBJ2-2
CATSGTRSTGELFF	TGTGCCACCAGCGGGACTCGTTCCACCGGGGAGCTGTTTTTT	TRBD2	.	TRBV6-5	TRBJ2-2
CASSLRQSTDTQYF	TGTGCCAGCAGCTTAAGACAGAGCACAGATACGCAGTATTTT	.	once	TRBV7-2	TRBJ2-3
CASDHTAGGSDTQYF	TGTGCCAGCGACCACACCGCCGGCGGGTCAGATACGCAGTATTTT	.	.	TRBV7-9	TRBJ2-3
CATARTGGGDTQYF	TGTGCCACAGCCAGGACAGGGGGTGGGGATACGCAGTATTTT	TRBD1	.	TRBV10-3	TRBJ2-3
CASSLVYANSPLHF	TGTGCCAGCAGCTTGGTCTACGCAAATTCACCCCTCCACTTT	.	.	TRBV5-4	TRBJ1-6
CASSSDGGEETQYF	TGTGCCAGCAGCTCTGACGGGGGGGAAGAGACCCAGTACTTC	TRBD2	.	TRBV7-3	TRBJ2-5
CASSSGVANTEAFF	TGTGCCAGCAGTTCAGGGGTGGCGAACACTGAAGCTTTCTTT	.	.	TRBV28	TRBJ1-1
CASSAYTHETQYF	TGTGCCAGCAGTGCCTATACTCATGAGACCCAGTACTTC	.	.	TRBV2	TRBJ2-5
CASSLALTGIVVKNIQYF	TGTGCCAGCAGCTTAGCGCTGACAGGCATCGTAGTCAAAAACATTCAGTACTTC	.	.	TRBV7-2	TRBJ2-4
CASSESSGNTIYF	TGTGCCAGTTCGGAGAGCTCTGGAAACACCATATATTTT	.	.	TRBV19	TRBJ1-3
CASSLGQTNTEAFF	TGCGCCAGCAGCCTCGGACAGACCAACACTGAAGCTTTCTTT	.	.	TRBV4-3	TRBJ1-1
CASSYSGWADSYEQYF	TGTGCCAGCAGTTACTCAGGTTGGGCCGATTCCTACGAGCAGTACTTC	.	.	TRBV6-2/TRBV6-3	TRBJ2-7
CASTTGVFQPQHF	TGTGCCAGCACTACTGGAGTATTTCAGCCCCAGCATTTT	.	.	TRBV6-5	TRBJ1-5
CASSPLGRRNQETQYF	TGCGCCAGCAGCCCGCTCGGGCGGAGGAATCAAGAGACCCAGTACTTC	.	.	TRBV4-1	TRBJ2-5
CASSPGLAVLGTQYF	TGTGCCAGCAGCCCGGGACTAGCGGTACTGGGGACGCAGTATTTT	TRBD2	.	TRBV3-1/TRBV3-2	TRBJ2-3